The rows below give T cell receptor beta chains drawn from one sample of a study of cytomegalovirus exposure and HLA in healthy donors. Using immunoSEQ multiplex PCR, the repertoire was profiled, and TCRdb retains in-frame clones only, with some absent. Among about 120,000 clones listed, roughly 88% were seen once. Source material: PBMCs. Receptor source: a woman between 18 and 29 years old in good health and CMV-seropositive. CDR3s leave out the opening cysteine and the closing phenylalanine or tryptophan. The order of the fields is V gene, J gene, CDR3 protein.

TRBV6-5,TRBJ1-5,ASSLDSAGNQPQH
TRBV10-2,TRBJ1-2,ASKELQGANYGYT
TRBV9,TRBJ2-1,ASTATGLAGAYNEQF
TRBV18,TRBJ2-5,ASSPGLAEETQY
TRBV6-1,TRBJ2-7,ASSGGKGTYEQY
TRBV21-1,TRBJ2-5,ASSKSGCKETQY
TRBV28,TRBJ1-5,ASKKPGYNQPQH
TRBV2,TRBJ1-2,ASSELGAYGYT
TRBV4-2,TRBJ2-7,ASSPWTGGEDEQY
TRBV6-5,TRBJ2-3,ASSYSSGYRRDTQY
TRBV11-1,TRBJ2-7,ASSLVVASGLSYEQY